The 25 T cell receptor beta chains below all came from one sample that was sequenced in a study of metastatic and nonmetastatic thyroid tumors. MiXCR was used by TCRdb to re-call the PCR reads. This repertoire shows tens of thousands of clones, less than 30% found once; its top ten account for 7.8%. Patients had received no treatment of any kind before thyroid surgery. Sequencing was carried out using blood. The receptor set was obtained from a female donor with papillary thyroid cancer or a benign thyroid nodule (not recorded which). Some clones in this sample may be carry-over from other donors' samples.

Ten or more counts support this clone. The CDR3 bases are TGTGCCAGCAGCCAAGTAGGGGGGAGCGGGGAGCTGTTTTTT. This sequence encodes CASSQVGGSGELFF. The J gene is TRBJ2-2, the V gene TRBV3-1, with D perhaps assigned TRBD1 or TRBD2 (6 bases each). The germline CDR1 and CDR2 sequences are LGHDT and YNNKEL (reference sequence). CDR3 length: 14 amino acids. The V and J ends lost 1 base and 7 bases respectively, with 10 bases between them. The whole variable domain, filled in from reference TRBV3-1 and TRBJ2-2, reads DTAVSQTPKYLVTQMGNDKSIKCEQNLGHDTMYWYKQDSKKFLKIMFSYNNKELIINETVPNRFSPKSPDKAHLNLHINSLELGDSAVYFCASSQVGGSGELFFGEGSRLTVL.

The table lists this clone with a few counts. For the CDR3, the DNA is TGTGCCAGCAGTTACTCGAGCTCCTATAATTCACCCCTCCACTTT. The encoded protein is CASSYSSSYNSPLHF. The chain joins TRBV6-2 or TRBV6-3 to TRBJ1-6; no firm D call. CDR1 and CDR2 (germline): MNHEY, SVGEGT. The CDR3 has 15 residues. The germline V and J ends were trimmed by 0 bases and 0 bases, with 3 bases remaining between them.

V and J are TRBV20-1 and TRBJ1-1; D is ambiguous. Deletions cut 0 bases from V and 3 bases from J, with 11 bases between. The CDR3 sequence is 14 residues long. The germline V gene has CDR1 DFQATT and CDR2 SNEGSKA (reference sequence). Here the CDR3 DNA reads TGCAGTGCTAGAGATTCAGGAGGATACACTGAAGCTTTCTTT. Translated, it gives CSARDSGGYTEAFF.

Ten or more counts support this clone. V is TRBV30 and J is TRBJ2-7, with 9 bases identical to TRBD2. Germline trimming cut 8 bases from V and 0 bases from J; bases unmatched to any gene: 5. Germline lookup yields CDR1 GTSNPN and CDR2 SVGIG (reference sequence). This CDR3 has 13 residues. The CDR3 reads CARSGRSSYEQYF. CDR3 DNA: TGTGCCCGTAGCGGGAGATCCTCCTACGAGCAGTACTTC.

V usage is TRBV12-3 or TRBV12-4 and J usage is TRBJ2-1; no definite D call. Trimming took off 0 bases at V and 6 bases at J, with 6 bases between the two ends. The CDR3 runs 13 residues. CDR3 in amino acids: CASSLAPCNEQFF. The CDR3 bases are TGTGCCAGCAGTTTAGCCCCGTGCAATGAGCAGTTCTTC.

In its sample, this clone was seen a few times. The CDR3: CAWSPGGELFF. The CDR3 DNA reads TGTGCCTGGAGTCCCGGCGGGGAGCTGTTTTTT. This chain connects TRBV30 to TRBJ2-2; D not certain. Germline CDR1 GTSNPN, CDR2 SVGIG (reference sequence). V lost 2 bases to trimming and J lost 7 bases, with 5 bases between them. The CDR3 extends over 11 amino acids.

This clone was detected a few times. V usage is TRBV6-6 and J usage is TRBJ1-1; possible D gene TRBD1, 5 bases. V lost 4 bases and J 5 bases, leaving 14 bases between the germline ends. The CDR3 is 14 amino acids. The germline CDR1 and CDR2 sequences are MNHNY and SVGAGI (reference sequence). The CDR3 spells CASSSSAGGTEAFF. As DNA, the CDR3 is TGTGCCAGCAGTTCCTCGGCGGGGGGGACTGAAGCTTTCTTT.

Comments on this clone: In this CDR3 the conserved last residue, phenylalanine or tryptophan, is missing, so a read error is likely. The chain uses TRBV24-1 and TRBJ2-1; D gene uncertain. CDR3 length: 13 amino acids. Trimming cost V 3 bases and J 10 bases, with 12 bases left between them. Germline V gene data show CDR1 as KGHDR and CDR2 as SFDVKD. CDR3: CATSDHGTWEQFL. The CDR3 DNA sequence: TGTGCCACCAGTGATCATGGTACATGGGAGCAGTTCTTG.

The sample holds one count of this clone. Mismatch with germline at one junction end may stem from a read error. The chain employs TRBV12-3 or TRBV12-4 and TRBJ1-1; D is uncertain. This CDR3 region has 17 residues. Here the CDR3 DNA reads TGTGCCAGCAGTCTGGGAGTGACACCCGATCTGAAAACTGAAGCTTTCTTT. It codes for CASSLGVTPDLKTEAFF.

This clone was counted many times. The chain employs TRBV7-9 and TRBJ1-2; unclear D gene. This CDR3 spans 11 amino acids. Trimming removed 5 bases from V and 4 bases from J, with 5 bases in between. Germline V CDR1 and CDR2: SEHNR, FQNEAQ (reference sequence). The CDR3: CASSLTYGYTF. DNA for the CDR3: TGTGCCAGCAGCCTGACCTATGGCTACACCTTC.

The chain combines TRBV20-1 with TRBJ2-1; TRBD2 matches 10 bases. The germline gives CDR1 DFQATT, CDR2 SNEGSKA (reference sequence). The CDR3 covers 16 residues. V was clipped by 5 bases and J by 1 base; unmatched bases: 8. The CDR3 sequence is CSALSLAGGSYNEQFF. CDR3 nucleotides: TGCAGTGCTCTAAGTTTAGCGGGAGGTTCCTACAATGAGCAGTTCTTC.

Concerning this clone itself: The missing conserved phenylalanine or tryptophan at the end of this CDR3 makes a read error likely. The DNA for the CDR3 is TGTGCCAGTAGTCCTTCATCGGCTGGCATCGTCGGAGCTTTCGTT. Translation: CASSPSSAGIVGAFV. The chain joins TRBV19 to TRBJ1-1; D is unclear. The CDR3 sequence is 15 residues long. Germline CDR1 and CDR2: LNHDA and SQIVND (reference sequence). V lost 5 bases to trimming and J lost 10 bases, with 23 bases between them.

A word on this clone: Here the CDR3 omits its conserved ending phenylalanine or tryptophan, so a read error is the likely source. The DNA is left out, because the CDR3 cannot be placed on it with certainty; the CDR3 is given as TCRdb lists it. This CDR3 reads CASSPISWDTHDEKYL. This chain connects TRBV12-3 or TRBV12-4 to TRBJ2-7; the D segment call TRBD1 is taken from the table without a DNA check. The CDR3 is made up of 16 amino acids, end residues included.

This clone is deemed medium-sized. The genes are TRBV6-1 and TRBJ1-2, with 9 bases identical to TRBD1. The CDR3 contains 14 residues. V dropped 6 bases and J dropped 4; count of bases not matched to a gene: 6. Germline V gene data show CDR1 as MNHNS and CDR2 as SASEGT. CDR3 residues: CASRDRGEAYGYTF. The CDR3 DNA follows: TGTGCCAGCAGAGACAGGGGGGAAGCCTATGGCTACACCTTC.

Many counts were recorded for this clone. The chain carries TRBV19 and TRBJ1-2, with 7 bases matching TRBD1. The germline gives CDR1 LNHDA, CDR2 SQIVND (reference sequence). The CDR3 runs to 14 residues. J was trimmed by 5 bases and V by 2 bases; bases with no gene match: 5. The CDR3 loop is CASSIPTGRYGYTF. The CDR3 region has the DNA TGTGCCAGTAGTATACCGACAGGGAGATATGGCTACACCTTC.

Note on this clone: The junction and the germline gene differ at one end; a read error may be behind it. The J gene is TRBJ2-3, the V gene TRBV6-4; TRBD1 is a possible D gene (6 bases). This CDR3 spans 15 amino acids. Germline lookup yields CDR1 MRHNA and CDR2 SNTAGT. For the CDR3, the DNA is TGTGCGAGCAGTGACGAAGGGGGTGCCACAGTTACGCAGTATTTT. The encoded protein is CASSDEGGATVTQYF.

The J gene is TRBJ2-7, the V gene TRBV7-9; possibly TRBD1 for D (5 bases). The germline gives CDR1 SEHNR, CDR2 FQNEAQ (reference sequence). CDR3 length: 14 residues. V lost 7 bases and J lost 3, with 16 bases in between. CDR3 bases: TGTGCCAGCACCTTGCCAGGACACCACTACGAGCAGTACTTC. Translated: CASTLPGHHYEQYF.

CDR3 sequence (DNA): TGTGCCAGCAGTCCACTCCGGGACAGGGAGACCCAGTACTTC. It encodes CASSPLRDRETQYF. V is TRBV28 and J is TRBJ2-5, with TRBD1 identical over 8 bases. V gave up 5 bases and J gave up 5 bases; unmatched junction bases: 7. There are 14 residues in the CDR3. The V gene's germline CDR1 is MDHEN and CDR2 SYDVKM. The full variable domain, its missing parts supplied by reference TRBV28 and TRBJ2-5, is DVKVTQSSRYLVKRTGEKVFLECVQDMDHENMFWYRQDPGLGLRLIYFSYDVKMKEKGDIPEGYSVSREKKERFSLILESASTNQTSMYLCASSPLRDRETQYFGPGTRLLVL.

In this sample, this clone is medium-sized. This rearrangement joins TRBV30 to TRBJ1-1; D remains ambiguous. This CDR3 has 12 amino acids. The V gene lost 4 bases and the J gene lost 1 base, with 7 bases spanning the gap. Germline-derived CDR1 and CDR2 are GTSNPN and SVGIG (reference sequence). The CDR3 sequence: CAWIPPNTEAFF. In nucleotides, the CDR3 is TGTGCCTGGATCCCCCCGAACACTGAAGCTTTCTTT.

The sample holds many counts of this clone. V usage is TRBV24-1 and J usage is TRBJ2-1; TRBD2 agrees at 12 bases. With 2 bases clipped from V and 8 bases from J, the junction kept 12 bases outside the gene matches. The CDR3 is made up of 18 amino acids. CDR1 is KGHDR, CDR2 SFDVKD, per germline. CDR3 nucleotides: TGTGCCACCAGTGATTCGAAGACTAGCGGGAGAGAAGGGTATGAGCAGTTCTTC. Amino acid sequence: CATSDSKTSGREGYEQFF.

The genes are TRBV5-4 and TRBJ1-1, with a tentative D call TRBD1 (6 bases). This CDR3 has 13 amino acids. CDR1 is SGHNT and CDR2 is YYREEE in the germline V gene (reference sequence). Between the trimmed V and J ends, which lost 10 bases and 0 bases, there was a span of 13 bases. The CDR3 is CAAHRAMNTEAFF. DNA for the CDR3: TGTGCCGCCCACAGGGCGATGAACACTGAAGCTTTCTTT.

This chain joins TRBV6-1 and TRBJ2-6, with 8 bases that match TRBD1. CDR1 and CDR2 (germline): MNHNS, SASEGT. Losses at the gene ends were 4 bases for V and 4 bases for J; bases not matched to a gene: 3. This CDR3 comprises 15 residues. The CDR3: CASSGTGSGANVLTF. The CDR3 region has the DNA TGTGCCAGCAGTGGGACAGGGTCCGGGGCCAACGTCCTGACTTTC.

The table lists this clone with many counts. The rearrangement joins TRBV4-1 to TRBJ2-7, with a possible D match to TRBD2 (6 bases). The CDR3 runs to 16 residues. The ends were cut back, 3 bases at V and 0 bases at J, with 15 bases in the middle. Germline V gives CDR1 MGHRA, CDR2 YSYEKL. The CDR3 sequence is CASSQGRTPLSYEQYF. The CDR3 bases are TGCGCCAGCAGCCAGGGGAGGACCCCTCTCTCCTACGAGCAGTACTTC.

Details on this clone: The junction departs from the called germline gene at one end, perhaps through a read error. V gene TRBV5-1 combines with J gene TRBJ2-6; D gene unclear. The CDR3 has 16 amino acids. The germline V gene has CDR1 SGHRS and CDR2 YFSETQ. The CDR3 nucleotides read TGCGCCAGCAGCTTGCCCCAGAGGTCTGCGGCCAACGTCCTGACTTTC. Translating it yields CASSLPQRSAANVLTF.

In its sample, this clone was seen many times. The chain employs TRBV4-1 and TRBJ1-2; 9 nucleotides align to TRBD1. Per the germline V gene, CDR1 is MGHRA and CDR2 is YSYEKL. This CDR3 comprises 14 residues. Trimming at V came to 3 bases and at J to 4 bases, leaving 3 bases not matched to a gene. The CDR3 bases are TGCGCCAGCAGCCAGGGACAGGGACCCTATGGCTACACCTTC. This translates into CASSQGQGPYGYTF.